These 19 T cell receptor beta chains were sequenced from one sample in a study of cytomegalovirus exposure and HLA in healthy donors. PCR involved 60 Vbeta and 13 Jbeta primers. The data were produced by immunoSEQ multiplex PCR, yet TCRdb's version contains in-frame clones alone and is incomplete. The data contain tens of thousands of clones, 80% of them singletons. The source material was PBMCs. Every receptor here comes from a young man in good health and CMV-seropositive.

The rearrangement joins TRBV7-9 to TRBJ2-2; TRBD1 matches at 11 bases. In germline, CDR1 is SEHNR, CDR2 FQNEAQ (reference sequence). This CDR3 contains 15 residues. Trimming at V came to 4 bases and at J to 9 bases, leaving 7 bases not matched to a gene. Here the CDR3 DNA reads TGTGCCAGCAGCTCGGGGACAGGGGGAAACAGGGAGCTGTTTTTT. This encodes CASSSGTGGNRELFF.

The rearrangement uses TRBV7-2 and TRBJ1-2; D gene ambiguous. This CDR3 is built from 15 residues. CDR1 is SGHTA, CDR2 FQGNSA, per germline. Trimming cost V 5 bases and J 4 bases, with 17 bases left between them. For the CDR3, the DNA is TGTGCCAGCAGCCCCAGGTCACAGAGCCCCTATGGCTACACCTTC. This translates into CASSPRSQSPYGYTF.

This chain connects TRBV27 to TRBJ2-1; 7 bases match TRBD1. The germline CDR1 and CDR2 sequences are MNHEY and SMNVEV (reference sequence). V was clipped by 4 bases and J by 9 bases; unmatched bases: 9. This CDR3 comprises 14 residues. For the CDR3, the DNA is TGTGCCAGCAGTTACGGGACAGATTTTACTGAGCAGTTCTTC. Translating gives CASSYGTDFTEQFF.

This chain connects TRBV5-6 to TRBJ1-2; maybe TRBD1 (5 bases). Trimming removed 2 bases at V and 3 bases at J, with 14 bases between. This CDR3 is built from 15 residues. Germline CDR1 is SGHDT and CDR2 is YYEEEE. The DNA of the CDR3 is TGTGCCAGCAGCTTTAGGGGCCACCCCGACTATGGCTACACCTTC. Amino acid sequence: CASSFRGHPDYGYTF. The entire variable domain, with the rest obtained from reference TRBV5-6 and TRBJ1-2, is as follows: DAGVTQSPTHLIKTRGQQVTLRCSPKSGHDTVSWYQQALGQGPQFIFQYYEEEERQRGNFPDRFSGHQFPNYSSELNVNALLLGDSALYLCASSFRGHPDYGYTFGSGTRLTVV.

The J gene is TRBJ2-7, the V gene TRBV12-5; 7 bases match TRBD1. Germline values: CDR1 LGHNT, CDR2 FRNRAP. This CDR3 is 14 amino acids long. V was clipped by 6 bases and J by 2 bases; unmatched bases: 7. CDR3 sequence reads: CASGSPGQPYEQYF. CDR3 DNA sequence: TGTGCTAGTGGATCACCGGGACAGCCCTACGAGCAGTACTTC.

The rearrangement links TRBV6-1 to TRBJ2-5, with D possibly being TRBD2 (5 bases). Germline V lookup: CDR1 MNHNS, CDR2 SASEGT. CDR3 length: 12 amino acids. Trimming pared 5 bases from V and 5 bases from J, leaving 9 bases between. The CDR3 DNA reads TGTGCCAGCAGTATGTGGAGGGAGACCCAGTACTTC. Translating it yields CASSMWRETQYF.

This clone is medium-sized (0.01 to 0.1%) within its sample. The CDR3 sequence is CASSRDAGELFF. Here the CDR3 DNA reads TGTGCCAGCAGTCGGGATGCCGGGGAGCTGTTTTTT. The rearrangement uses TRBV28 and TRBJ2-2; TRBD2 is a possible D gene (5 bases). Germline assignment: CDR1 MDHEN and CDR2 SYDVKM. Trimming took 5 bases from V and 6 from J, leaving 7 bases between them. The CDR3 runs to 12 residues.

CDR3 DNA: TGTGCCAGCAGCTTGTTGGCTCAAGAGACCCAGTACTTC. It yields the protein CASSLLAQETQYF. The V gene is TRBV7-9, the J gene TRBJ2-5; D remains unclear. Trimming left V 3 bases short and J 2 bases short, with 7 bases between. Looked up from germline, CDR1 is SEHNR and CDR2 is FQNEAQ (reference sequence). The CDR3 length is 13 residues.

This clone was seen a few times. The rearrangement joins TRBV27 to TRBJ1-2; 12 bases fit TRBD1. The CDR3 totals 15 residues. With 5 bases clipped from V and 8 bases from J, the junction kept 9 bases outside the gene matches. Germline-derived CDR1 and CDR2 are MNHEY and SMNVEV (reference sequence). The CDR3 is CASSPPGQGAGGYTF. The CDR3, as DNA: TGTGCCAGCAGTCCGCCGGGACAGGGGGCGGGAGGCTACACCTTC.

This sequence joins TRBV4-2 and TRBJ1-4; 7 positions agree with TRBD1. The J segment lost 5 bases and the V segment lost 0 bases, leaving 6 bases of the junction unmatched. This CDR3 has 16 residues. From germline, CDR1 is LGHNA and CDR2 YNFKEQ. CDR3 nucleotide sequence: TGTGCCAGCAGCCAAGATAGGGACAGAAACAATGAAAAACTGTTTTTT. Translated: CASSQDRDRNNEKLFF.

The chain links TRBV6-6 to TRBJ2-1; 8 bases align to TRBD1. The germline gives CDR1 MNHNY, CDR2 SVGAGI (reference sequence). Trimming removed 7 bases from V and 5 bases from J; junction bases left unmatched: 4. The CDR3 extends over 13 amino acids. As DNA, the CDR3 is TGTGCCAGCACCGGACAGGGCAACAATGAGCAGTTCTTC. Protein: CASTGQGNNEQFF.

J is TRBJ2-1 and V is TRBV28; 11 positions match TRBD1. Germline V lookup: CDR1 MDHEN, CDR2 SYDVKM. The CDR3 sequence is 16 residues long. The J segment lost 6 bases and the V segment lost 6 bases, leaving 10 bases of the junction unmatched. The CDR3 sequence: CASRLGTGGFLNEQFF. DNA of the CDR3: TGTGCCAGCAGGCTCGGGACAGGGGGTTTTCTCAATGAGCAGTTCTTC.

V gene TRBV6-5 combines with J gene TRBJ2-1, with 7 bases fitting TRBD1. CDR1 and CDR2 from the germline V gene are MNHEY and SVGAGI. The CDR3 sequence is 14 residues long. Unmatched junction bases numbered 6, after V lost 8 bases and J lost 2 bases. CDR3 in amino acids: CASGRQGPYNEQFF. DNA of the CDR3: TGTGCCAGCGGACGACAGGGCCCCTACAATGAGCAGTTCTTC.

J is TRBJ1-2 and V is TRBV5-1; tentatively, D is TRBD1 (5 bases). Deletions cut 3 bases from V and 6 bases from J, with 12 bases between. CDR3 size: 13 residues. Germline values: CDR1 SGHRS, CDR2 YFSETQ. This CDR3 reads CASSWGGGDGYTF. The CDR3 DNA is TGCGCCAGCAGCTGGGGGGGAGGTGATGGCTACACCTTC.

This rearrangement joins TRBV30 to TRBJ2-7, with D possibly being TRBD2 (5 bases). This CDR3 has 13 amino acids. V lost 3 bases to trimming and J lost 2 bases, with 11 bases between them. Germline CDR1 and CDR2: GTSNPN and SVGIG (reference sequence). CDR3 loop: CAWRMDGTYEQYF. The CDR3 DNA follows: TGTGCCTGGAGAATGGACGGGACCTACGAGCAGTACTTC.

The gene calls are TRBV6-5 and TRBJ2-7; 9 nucleotides match TRBD1. The CDR3 length is 14 residues. The ends lost 4 bases at V and 4 bases at J; junction bases unmatched: 5. Germline values: CDR1 MNHEY, CDR2 SVGAGI. The CDR3, as DNA: TGTGCCAGCAGTTCCGGGACAGGGTCTTACGAGCAGTACTTC. Its translation is CASSSGTGSYEQYF.

V gene TRBV4-1 combines with J gene TRBJ2-5; D is perhaps TRBD1 (6 bases). V lost 4 bases and J lost 4, with 16 bases in between. This CDR3 spans 15 amino acids. Germline CDR1 and CDR2: MGHRA and YSYEKL. The CDR3 protein is CASSRTSQGPETQYF. CDR3 nucleotides: TGCGCCAGCAGCCGAACCTCCCAGGGGCCAGAGACCCAGTACTTC.

This chain joins TRBV7-7 and TRBJ2-7, with 10 bases that match TRBD2. The CDR3 covers 15 residues. Germline values: CDR1 SSHAT, CDR2 FNYEAQ (reference sequence). Losses at the gene ends were 0 bases for V and 3 bases for J; bases not matched to a gene: 2. The CDR3 here is CASSLAPSGGYEQYF. The CDR3 DNA reads as TGTGCCAGCAGCTTAGCGCCTAGCGGGGGCTACGAGCAGTACTTC.

The chain has TRBV13 and TRBJ2-1; D is perhaps TRBD2 (7 bases). Germline V CDR1 and CDR2: PRHDT, FYEKMQ (reference sequence). The length of the CDR3 is 17 residues. Between the trimmed V and J ends, which lost 4 bases and 1 base, there was a span of 17 bases. As DNA, the CDR3 is TGTGCCAGCAGCTACCCAGAGGGGGGGATATCCTACAATGAGCAGTTCTTC. Its protein product is CASSYPEGGISYNEQFF. The entire variable domain, with the rest obtained from reference TRBV13 and TRBJ2-1, is as follows: AAGVIQSPRHLIKEKRETATLKCYPIPRHDTVYWYQQGPGQDPQFLISFYEKMQSDKGSIPDRFSAQQFSDYHSELNMSSLELGDSALYFCASSYPEGGISYNEQFFGPGTRLTVL.